This T cell receptor beta chain appears in the sequencing data of a study of shared clonotypes between healthy human individuals. On this clone: Its antigen is not known. One end of the junction varies from germline; a read error may be responsible.

Original data processing: As immunoSEQ supplied junction-only sequences (without quality scores), filtering differed. Assay used: immunoSEQ multiplex PCR; TCRdb lists only in-frame clones, some missing. V and J calls and clone size are as listed in that table; D and trimming were resolved from the DNA. This sample yields approximately 340,000 clones, of which roughly 70% are seen a single time; about 9.3% belongs to the top ten. Overall study findings and caveats: Compared with memory subsets, naive subsets generally had larger estimated richness. The diversity represented, both genetic and in exposure history, was limited by few donors.

The CDR3 consists of 15 residues. In germline, CDR1 is SGHAT, CDR2 FQNNGV. Sequencing input: memory CD4+ T cells sorted from blood. Documented subset: CD45RA-negative fraction. The sequence derives from a man aged 25-45 years in good health. The chain has TRBV11-2 and TRBJ1-6; a possible D gene is TRBD1 (5 bases). Here the CDR3 DNA reads TGTGCCAGCAGCCTAGAGGGCGATGGGGGTTCACCCCTCCACTTT. Its translation: CASSLEGDGGSPLHF.